This T cell receptor (beta chain) was documented in a study of CD8 T cells in ankylosing spondylitis. TCRdb reprocessed the 5' RACE reads via MiXCR and lists one record per CDR3 protein. The sample comprises 250,000 to 300,000 distinct CDR3 sequences, around 20% of which are singletons, and 7.8% rests with the top ten. Findings of the study overall: Among TCR beta sequences, a motif of eight highly homologous variants appeared characteristic of ankylosing spondylitis blood.

The CDR3 consists of 13 residues. Germline CDR1 LGHDT, CDR2 YNNKEL (reference sequence). A remark on this clonotype: The antigen is unknown. A read error may produce the germline difference seen at one junction end.

The sequence came from a male donor with ankylosing spondylitis or in good health (not recorded which). Sequenced sample: blood, either unsorted or a sorted T cell fraction (not recorded which). The chain employs TRBV3-1 and TRBJ2-5, with unresolved D. The CDR3 DNA reads as TGTGACAGCAGCAGAGGTACACAAGAGACCCAGTACTTC. As protein: CDSSRGTQETQYF.